One sample yielded the 32 T cell receptor beta chains listed below, sequenced in a study of T cells in Graves' hyperthyroidism and ophthalmopathy. The TCR beta CDR3 regions underwent amplification using RNA transcripts as the source. First-round RT-PCR with HTBI primers amplified the TCR CDR3 region. TCRdb ran MiXCR on the multiplex PCR reads and lists one entry per CDR3 protein. The sample lists just under 750,000 distinct CDR3 sequences; roughly 32% were seen once. The sequenced sample consisted of blood. Receptors were obtained from a woman aged 40-49 years with Graves' hyperthyroidism.

This clonotype was counted only a few times. This chain joins TRBV4-3 and TRBJ1-1, with D unclear. Germline CDR1 LGHNA, CDR2 YSLEER. This CDR3 is built from 16 residues. The V and J ends lost 4 bases and 9 bases respectively, with 24 bases between them. This CDR3 reads CASSLGPADFTLKAFF. In DNA, the CDR3 is TGCGCCAGCAGCCTAGGTCCTGCAGACTTCACACTGAAAGCTTTCTTT.

The chain combines TRBV2 with TRBJ2-4, with D uncertain. Germline loops: CDR1 SNHLY, CDR2 FYNNEI. This CDR3 comprises 14 residues. V shed 4 bases and J shed 4 bases, with 11 bases lying between them. CDR3 in DNA: TGTGCCAGCAGTGGAACCAAGGAAAAAAACATTCAGTACTTC. It is translated as CASSGTKEKNIQYF.

The chain has TRBV24-1 and TRBJ2-3; D remains ambiguous. This CDR3 spans 14 amino acids. CDR1 is KGHDR, CDR2 SFDVKD, per germline. Trimming shortened V by 4 bases and J by 4 bases, and 11 bases separated the two germline ends. The CDR3 DNA reads as TGTGCCACCAGTGAGGCTGTTACCCCAGATACGCAGTATTTT. Translating gives CATSEAVTPDTQYF.

This sequence joins TRBV10-1 and TRBJ2-3; D remains ambiguous. Germline V gene data show CDR1 as WNHNN and CDR2 as SYGVQD (reference sequence). CDR3 size: 16 residues. Between the trimmed V and J ends, which lost 1 base and 1 base, there was a span of 12 bases. The CDR3 sequence: CASSEYRRTRTDTQYF. The CDR3 coding sequence is TGCGCCAGCAGTGAGTATCGACGTACTCGCACAGATACGCAGTATTTT.

This clonotype was seen ten or more times. V usage is TRBV11-2 and J usage is TRBJ1-5; TRBD1 is a possible D gene (5 bases). Looked up from germline, CDR1 is SGHAT and CDR2 is FQNNGV. Trimming took off 5 bases at V and 4 bases at J, with 15 bases between the two ends. The CDR3 runs to 15 residues. The CDR3 sequence: CASSLIGAENQPQHF. For the CDR3, the DNA is TGTGCCAGCAGCCTAATCGGGGCTGAGAATCAGCCCCAGCATTTT.

Ten or more counts support this clonotype. The rearrangement joins TRBV5-1 to TRBJ1-5; the D gene is possibly TRBD1 (5 bases). V lost 1 base to trimming and J lost 8 bases, with 10 bases between them. This CDR3 spans 13 amino acids. Germline V lookup: CDR1 SGHRS, CDR2 YFSETQ. The CDR3 is CASSLTGTEPQHF. CDR3 sequence (DNA): TGCGCCAGCAGCTTGACGGGGACTGAGCCCCAGCATTTT. Based on the CDR3 plus reference TRBV5-1 and TRBJ1-5, the full variable domain is KAGVTQTPRYLIKTRGQQVTLSCSPISGHRSVSWYQQTPGQGLQFLFEYFSETQRNKGNFPGRFSGRQFSNSRSEMNVSTLELGDSALYLCASSLTGTEPQHFGDGTRLSIL.

There are a few counts of this clonotype. This chain uses TRBV9 with TRBJ1-5; D is unresolved. Germline CDR1 SGDLS, CDR2 YYNGEE. The CDR3 consists of 16 residues. The V gene lost 0 bases and the J gene lost 0 bases, with 10 bases spanning the gap. The CDR3 DNA reads as TGTGCCAGCAGCGTAGGGCCGAATTATAGCAATCAGCCCCAGCATTTT. Its protein is CASSVGPNYSNQPQHF.

This clonotype was counted ten times or more. The V call is TRBV7-2, the J call TRBJ1-5; perhaps TRBD1 as D (5 bases). V was trimmed by 5 bases and J by 10 bases, leaving 12 bases between them. This CDR3 has 12 residues. In germline, CDR1 is SGHTA, CDR2 FQGNSA. The DNA of the CDR3 is TGTGCCAGCAGCCGGGGGGAGGGTCCCCAGCATTTT. The encoded protein is CASSRGEGPQHF.

The chain joins TRBV7-2 to TRBJ1-6; no firm D call. Germline-derived CDR1 and CDR2 are SGHTA and FQGNSA. Trimming took 5 bases from V and 14 from J, leaving 22 bases between them. CDR3 size: 15 residues. Here the CDR3 reads CASSHVGQASRALHF. The DNA for the CDR3 is TGTGCCAGCAGCCATGTAGGGCAGGCCAGTAGGGCCCTCCACTTT.

This clonotype was detected many times. The CDR3 bases are TGTGCCAGCAGAGAGGACCCGACAAGGGAGACCCAGTACTTC. The encoded protein is CASREDPTRETQYF. The chain combines TRBV6-5 with TRBJ2-5; the D is unclear. V was cut by 6 bases and J by 5 bases, with 16 bases left in between. Germline V gene sequence: CDR1 MNHEY, CDR2 SVGAGI. The CDR3 extends over 14 amino acids.

This rearrangement joins TRBV28 to TRBJ2-2; 12 nucleotides line up with TRBD1. V was clipped by 3 bases and J by 6 bases; unmatched bases: 8. CDR1 and CDR2 from the germline V gene are MDHEN and SYDVKM. CDR3 length equals 17 residues. CDR3 DNA sequence: TGTGCCAGCAGTTTGGGACAGGGGGCCCTGGGGTCCGGGGAGCTGTTTTTT. Its protein product is CASSLGQGALGSGELFF. Full variable domain (outside the CDR3, taken from reference TRBV28 and TRBJ2-2): DVKVTQSSRYLVKRTGEKVFLECVQDMDHENMFWYRQDPGLGLRLIYFSYDVKMKEKGDIPEGYSVSREKKERFSLILESASTNQTSMYLCASSLGQGALGSGELFFGEGSRLTVL.

The J gene is TRBJ2-7, the V gene TRBV5-5; D not certain. Germline CDR1 is SGHKS and CDR2 is YYEKEE (reference sequence). The CDR3 has 15 amino acids. The V gene lost 0 bases and the J gene lost 3 bases, with 13 bases spanning the gap. The CDR3 sequence is CASSLALGYGYEQYF. Written as DNA, the CDR3 is TGTGCCAGCAGCTTGGCCCTGGGCTATGGCTACGAGCAGTACTTC.

This rearrangement joins TRBV7-9 to TRBJ2-3; D ambiguous. Germline-derived CDR1 and CDR2 are SEHNR and FQNEAQ (reference sequence). V lost 3 bases to trimming and J lost 1 base, with 5 bases between them. The CDR3 runs to 13 residues. The CDR3 region is CASSFPRTDTQYF. The CDR3, as DNA: TGTGCCAGCAGCTTCCCTCGCACAGATACGCAGTATTTT. The complete variable domain, with remaining parts taken from reference TRBV7-9 and TRBJ2-3, reads DTGVSQNPRHKITKRGQNVTFRCDPISEHNRLYWYRQTLGQGPEFLTYFQNEAQLEKSRLLSDRFSAERPKGSFSTLEIQRTEQGDSAMYLCASSFPRTDTQYFGPGTRLTVL.

The chain couples TRBV11-1 to TRBJ2-2; D gene unclear. CDR3 length: 16 residues. Germline CDR1 is SGHAT and CDR2 is FQDESV (reference sequence). CDR3 DNA sequence: TGTGCTAGCTCACCGGCCTCCCCGGGTAACACCGGGGAGCTGTTTTTT. This translates into CASSPASPGNTGELFF.

The chain is built from TRBV11-2 and TRBJ2-3; D is unclear. The CDR3 is 15 residues long. The V end was cut by 0 bases, the J end by 2 bases, with 9 bases between. Germline V gene sequence: CDR1 SGHAT, CDR2 FQNNGV. DNA of the CDR3: TGTGCCAGCAGCTTAGATCCGACCCACACAGATACGCAGTATTTT. Protein product: CASSLDPTHTDTQYF.

The chain links TRBV2 to TRBJ2-7, with TRBD1 matching 9 bases. The V and J ends lost 6 bases and 6 bases, in that order; junction bases with no gene match: 6. Germline loops: CDR1 SNHLY, CDR2 FYNNEI. The CDR3 spans 13 residues. The CDR3 sequence is CASRGTGSVEQYF. The CDR3 DNA sequence: TGTGCCAGCAGGGGGACAGGGTCGGTCGAGCAGTACTTC.

Worth noting for this clonotype: The CDR3 does not end in the conserved phenylalanine or tryptophan, so this is likely a read error. This rearrangement joins TRBV13 to TRBJ2-7; 9 bases match TRBD1. Per the germline V gene, CDR1 is PRHDT and CDR2 is FYEKMQ (reference sequence). This CDR3 is 14 amino acids long. Trimming took 1 base from V and 3 from J; bases not matched to a gene: 1. The CDR3 DNA is TGTGCCAGCAGCTTAGTGGACAGGGGCTACGAGCAGTACCTC. Protein product: CASSLVDRGYEQYL.

This rearrangement joins TRBV6-1 to TRBJ1-2; D possibly corresponds to TRBD1 (5 bases). Trimming took off 6 bases at V and 0 bases at J, with 11 bases between the two ends. The CDR3 covers 14 residues. Per the germline V gene, CDR1 is MNHNS and CDR2 is SASEGT. The chain's CDR3 is CASSETEANYGYTF. The CDR3 bases are TGTGCCAGCAGCGAGACAGAAGCTAACTATGGCTACACCTTC.

There are many counts of this clonotype. The V gene is TRBV5-6, the J gene TRBJ1-6; 7 bases agree with TRBD1. V shed 0 bases, J shed 3 bases, and the junction held 3 bases outside the gene matches. The CDR3 covers 16 residues. The germline CDR1 and CDR2 sequences are SGHDT and YYEEEE. Written as DNA, the CDR3 is TGTGCCAGCAGCTTGGCCAGACAGGGCTATAATTCACCCCTCCACTTT. Its translation is CASSLARQGYNSPLHF.

On this clonotype: A read error may produce the germline difference seen at one junction end. The V and J genes are TRBV20-1 and TRBJ1-5; D remains unclear. Germline V CDR1 and CDR2: DFQATT, SNEGSKA (reference sequence). The CDR3 sequence is 16 residues long. The CDR3 is CSARDLSGGSNQPQRF. The CDR3 DNA reads TGCAGTGCTAGAGACCTTTCGGGAGGCAGCAATCAGCCCCAGCGTTTT.

The chain links TRBV6-5 to TRBJ2-7; D remains ambiguous. The germline V gene encodes CDR1 MNHEY and CDR2 SVGAGI. This CDR3 comprises 12 residues. V lost 10 bases to trimming and J lost 5 bases, with 15 bases between them. The CDR3 coding sequence is TGTGCCACCTCAGTTAACCTGCACGAGCAGTACTTC. Amino acid sequence: CATSVNLHEQYF.

V usage is TRBV7-2 and J usage is TRBJ1-2; D not resolved. Trimming left V 7 bases short and J 0 bases short, with 9 bases between. The germline CDR1 and CDR2 sequences are SGHTA and FQGNSA. The CDR3 is made up of 13 amino acids. CDR3 amino acids: CASTPPSNYGYTF. The CDR3 DNA reads TGTGCCAGCACCCCACCTTCTAACTATGGCTACACCTTC.

This clonotype was seen a few times. V is TRBV6-6 and J is TRBJ2-7; D may correspond to TRBD1 or TRBD2 (5 bases each). Trimming pared 7 bases from V and 5 bases from J, leaving 18 bases between. Germline V gives CDR1 MNHNY, CDR2 SVGAGI (reference sequence). This CDR3 is built from 14 residues. The CDR3 loop reads CASKRGDKRNEQYF. Here the CDR3 DNA reads TGTGCCAGCAAAAGGGGAGACAAGAGGAACGAGCAGTACTTC.

This sequence joins TRBV19 and TRBJ2-1, with 8 bases matching TRBD2. V lost 3 bases and J lost 2; bases outside the gene matches: 3. CDR3 length: 15 residues. The germline V gene has CDR1 LNHDA and CDR2 SQIVND (reference sequence). The CDR3 sequence is CASSMSGRTYNEQFF. The CDR3 bases are TGTGCCAGTAGTATGAGCGGGAGAACCTACAATGAGCAGTTCTTC.

The chain carries TRBV19 and TRBJ1-1; D ambiguous. The ends were cut back, 1 base at V and 8 bases at J, with 5 bases in the middle. CDR1 LNHDA and CDR2 SQIVND come from the germline V gene (reference sequence). The CDR3 is 11 amino acids. CDR3 in amino acids: CASSIGREAFF. CDR3 coding DNA: TGTGCCAGTAGTATAGGACGGGAAGCTTTCTTT.

This clonotype was seen a handful of times. The chain recombines TRBV6-5 with TRBJ1-4, with D tentatively TRBD1 (5 bases). V lost 5 bases, J lost 0 bases, and 10 bases lay in between. Germline V gene data show CDR1 as MNHEY and CDR2 as SVGAGI. The length of the CDR3 is 15 residues. This chain's CDR3 is CASSPEQATNEKLFF. The CDR3 region has the DNA TGTGCCAGCAGTCCCGAACAGGCAACTAATGAAAAACTGTTTTTT.

This clonotype turned up a few times. The chain combines TRBV7-9 with TRBJ1-6, with unresolved D. Trimming removed 5 bases at V and 6 bases at J, with 14 bases between. CDR1 and CDR2 from the germline V gene are SEHNR and FQNEAQ (reference sequence). The CDR3 runs 15 residues. The CDR3: CASSRSETTNSPLHF. DNA for the CDR3: TGTGCCAGCAGCCGATCAGAAACGACTAATTCACCCCTCCACTTT. The full variable domain, completed using reference TRBV7-9 and TRBJ1-6, is DTGVSQNPRHKITKRGQNVTFRCDPISEHNRLYWYRQTLGQGPEFLTYFQNEAQLEKSRLLSDRFSAERPKGSFSTLEIQRTEQGDSAMYLCASSRSETTNSPLHFGNGTRLTVT.

The chain has TRBV20-1 and TRBJ2-5; 16 bases line up with TRBD2. This CDR3 has 16 residues. Unmatched junction bases numbered 2, after V lost 3 bases and J lost 1 base. CDR1 is DFQATT, CDR2 SNEGSKA, per germline (reference sequence). The CDR3: CSASGTSGGAQETQYF. DNA for the CDR3: TGCAGTGCTAGTGGGACTAGCGGGGGGGCCCAAGAGACCCAGTACTTC.

A note on this clonotype: The CDR3 does not close with the conserved phenylalanine or tryptophan, likely indicating a read error. The chain joins TRBV5-1 to TRBJ2-1; 9 nucleotides align to TRBD1. The CDR3 has 13 residues. The germline gives CDR1 SGHRS, CDR2 YFSETQ. The V and J ends lost 6 bases and 8 bases, in that order; junction bases with no gene match: 6. Here the CDR3 reads CASMKGQGDEQFL. The DNA for the CDR3 is TGCGCCAGCATGAAGGGACAGGGAGATGAGCAGTTCCTC.

This clonotype was seen many times. The CDR3 sequence: CASSAGIYEQYF. Written as DNA, the CDR3 is TGTGCCAGCAGTGCCGGAATCTACGAGCAGTACTTC. This chain uses TRBV2 with TRBJ2-7; D uncertain. The germline V and J ends were trimmed by 4 bases and 3 bases, with 7 bases remaining between them. This CDR3 has 12 amino acids. Looked up from germline, CDR1 is SNHLY and CDR2 is FYNNEI.

A few counts support this clonotype. CDR3 in DNA: TGTGCCAGCAGTTCGCTCCTAGACAGGGGGAGAAGGGATGGCTACACCTTC. This sequence encodes CASSSLLDRGRRDGYTF. The chain uses TRBV27 and TRBJ1-2; the match to TRBD1 covers 9 bases. Germline-derived CDR1 and CDR2 are MNHEY and SMNVEV (reference sequence). This CDR3 comprises 17 residues. The J segment lost 6 bases and the V segment lost 4 bases, leaving 15 bases of the junction unmatched.

Notes on this clonotype: This may be a read error: a much more frequent sequence differs by one nucleotide. This CDR3 is missing its conserved last phenylalanine or tryptophan, likely due to a read error. The V gene is TRBV25-1, the J gene TRBJ1-1; D is undetermined. CDR1 MGHDK and CDR2 SYGVNS come from the germline V gene. The CDR3 is 12 residues long. Trimming stripped 7 bases from V and 11 bases from J, with 17 bases between. CDR3 in DNA: TGTGCCAGCACCCTAGGGAAAAGTACGGCTTTCTCT. Amino acids: CASTLGKSTAFS.